This TCR beta chain was identified during a study of blood T cell repertoires in COVID-19. Original processing methods: Reference gene primer amplification gave estimated nucleated cell counts. The method was immunoSEQ multiplex PCR; TCRdb's version includes in-frame clones alone and lacks a portion of them. V, J and clone size reflect that table, while D and trimming were determined from the DNA. Among some 180,000 clones listed, 70% to 80% were seen once. Participant ages covered roughly 18 to 90 years across 20 to 25 US areas. This CDR3 contains 18 residues. The chain employs TRBV21-1 and TRBJ1-1; TRBD1 was called by the table and not checked on the DNA. TRBV21-1 is noted as a pseudogene. This sequence was found in a man in his sixties who had been exposed to COVID-19. The sequenced material came from PBMCs or T cells enriched from blood (not recorded which). The DNA for the CDR3 is TGTGCCAGCAGCAAAGCTGGGGGCAGGGACCGCGAGAACACTGAAGCTTTCTTT. Translating it yields CASSKAGGRDRENTEAFF.